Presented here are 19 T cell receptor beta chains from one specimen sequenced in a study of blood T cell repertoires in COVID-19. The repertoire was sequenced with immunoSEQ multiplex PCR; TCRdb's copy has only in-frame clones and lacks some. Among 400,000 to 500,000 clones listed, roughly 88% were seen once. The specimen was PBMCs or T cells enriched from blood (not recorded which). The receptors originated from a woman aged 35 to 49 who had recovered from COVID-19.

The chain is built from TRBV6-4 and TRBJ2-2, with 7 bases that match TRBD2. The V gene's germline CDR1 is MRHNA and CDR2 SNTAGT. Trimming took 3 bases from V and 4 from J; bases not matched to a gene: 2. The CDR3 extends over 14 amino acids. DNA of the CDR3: TGTGCCAGCAGTGAGGGGGGGTTCACCGGGGAGCTGTTTTTT. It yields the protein CASSEGGFTGELFF.

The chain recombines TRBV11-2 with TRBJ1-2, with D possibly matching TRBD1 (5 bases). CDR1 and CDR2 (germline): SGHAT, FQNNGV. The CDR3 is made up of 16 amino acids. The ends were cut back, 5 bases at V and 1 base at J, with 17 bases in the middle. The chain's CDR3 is CASSPIREHFNYGYTF. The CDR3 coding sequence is TGTGCCAGCAGCCCAATCAGGGAACACTTTAACTATGGCTACACCTTC.

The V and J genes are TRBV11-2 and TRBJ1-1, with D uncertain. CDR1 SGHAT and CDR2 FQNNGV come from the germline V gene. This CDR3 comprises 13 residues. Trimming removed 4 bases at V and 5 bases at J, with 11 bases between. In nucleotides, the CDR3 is TGTGCCAGCAGCTACCAAACAGTGACTGAAGCTTTCTTT. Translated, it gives CASSYQTVTEAFF.

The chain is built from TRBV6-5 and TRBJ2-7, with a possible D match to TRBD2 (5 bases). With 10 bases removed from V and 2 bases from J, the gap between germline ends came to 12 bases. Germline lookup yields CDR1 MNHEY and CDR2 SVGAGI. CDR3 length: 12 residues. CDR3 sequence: CATGLNAYEQYF. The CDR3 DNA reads TGTGCCACCGGACTCAACGCCTACGAGCAGTACTTC.

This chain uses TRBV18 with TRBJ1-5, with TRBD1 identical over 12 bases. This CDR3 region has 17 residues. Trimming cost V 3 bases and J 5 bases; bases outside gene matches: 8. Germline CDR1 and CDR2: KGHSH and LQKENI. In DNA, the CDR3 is TGTGCCAGCTCACCTATACCTGGGACAGGGGGCGATCAGCCCCAGCATTTT. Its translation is CASSPIPGTGGDQPQHF.

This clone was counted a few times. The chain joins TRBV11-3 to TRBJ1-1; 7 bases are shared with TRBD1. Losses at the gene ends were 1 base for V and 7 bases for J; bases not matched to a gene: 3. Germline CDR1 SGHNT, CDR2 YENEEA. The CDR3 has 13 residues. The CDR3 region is CASSLARQGEAFF. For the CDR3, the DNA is TGTGCCAGCAGCTTAGCGAGACAGGGTGAAGCTTTCTTT.

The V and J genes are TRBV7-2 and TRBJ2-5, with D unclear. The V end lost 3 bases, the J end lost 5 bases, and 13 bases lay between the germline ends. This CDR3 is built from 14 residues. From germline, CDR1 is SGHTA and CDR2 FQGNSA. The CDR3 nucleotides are TGTGCCAGCAGCTTTAGTTACGGTGTCGAGACCCAGTACTTC. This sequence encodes CASSFSYGVETQYF. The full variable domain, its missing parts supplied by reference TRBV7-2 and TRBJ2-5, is GAGVSQSPSNKVTEKGKDVELRCDPISGHTALYWYRQSLGQGLEFLIYFQGNSAPDKSGLPSDRFSAERTGGSVSTLTIQRTQQEDSAVYLCASSFSYGVETQYFGPGTRLLVL.

CDR3 amino acids: CASMGQGAYNSPLHF. The CDR3 DNA reads as TGCGCCAGCATGGGACAGGGGGCCTATAATTCACCCCTCCACTTT. The chain links TRBV10-2 to TRBJ1-6; TRBD1 matches at 11 bases. The CDR3 extends over 15 amino acids. Losses at the gene ends were 7 bases for V and 2 bases for J; bases not matched to a gene: 1. Germline lookup yields CDR1 WSHSY and CDR2 SAAADI.

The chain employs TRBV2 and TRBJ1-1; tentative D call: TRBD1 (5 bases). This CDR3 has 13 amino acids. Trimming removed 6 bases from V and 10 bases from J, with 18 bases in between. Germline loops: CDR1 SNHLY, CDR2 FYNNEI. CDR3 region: CASSPGRQLAAFF. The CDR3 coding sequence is TGTGCCAGCAGCCCAGGTAGACAGCTTGCAGCTTTCTTT.

CDR3 DNA: TGTGCCAGCAGCCCTAGGCAGGGTTCTCTCGAGCAGTACTTC. Encoded protein: CASSPRQGSLEQYF. The gene calls are TRBV14 and TRBJ2-7; TRBD1 is a possible D gene (5 bases). Germline V gene data show CDR1 as SGHDN and CDR2 as FVKESK. CDR3 length equals 14 residues. The V end lost 4 bases, the J end lost 6 bases, and 16 bases lay between the germline ends.

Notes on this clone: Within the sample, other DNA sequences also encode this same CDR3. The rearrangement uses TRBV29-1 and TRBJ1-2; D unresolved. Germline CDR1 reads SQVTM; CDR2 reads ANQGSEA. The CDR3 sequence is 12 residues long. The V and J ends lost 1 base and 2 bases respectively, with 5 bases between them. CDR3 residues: CSVEGRNYGYTF. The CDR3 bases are TGCAGCGTTGAAGGGAGAAACTATGGCTACACCTTC.

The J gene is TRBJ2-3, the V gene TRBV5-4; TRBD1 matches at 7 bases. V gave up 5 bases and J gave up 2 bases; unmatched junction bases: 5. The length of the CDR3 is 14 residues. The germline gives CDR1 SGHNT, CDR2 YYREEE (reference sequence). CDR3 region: CASRRQGDTDTQYF. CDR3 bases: TGTGCCAGCAGACGTCAGGGGGACACAGATACGCAGTATTTT.

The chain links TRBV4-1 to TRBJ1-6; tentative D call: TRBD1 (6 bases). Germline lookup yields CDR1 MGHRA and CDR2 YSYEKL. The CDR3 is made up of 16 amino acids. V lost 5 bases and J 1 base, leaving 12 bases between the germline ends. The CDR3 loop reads CASSRDIISYNSPLHF. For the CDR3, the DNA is TGCGCCAGCAGCAGGGACATAATATCCTATAATTCACCCCTCCACTTT.

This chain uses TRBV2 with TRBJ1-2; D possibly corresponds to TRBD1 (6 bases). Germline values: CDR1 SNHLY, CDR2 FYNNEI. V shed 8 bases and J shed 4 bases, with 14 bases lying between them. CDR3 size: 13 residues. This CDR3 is CASPSQDSYGYTF. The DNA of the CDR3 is TGTGCCAGCCCGAGCCAGGACAGCTATGGCTACACCTTC.

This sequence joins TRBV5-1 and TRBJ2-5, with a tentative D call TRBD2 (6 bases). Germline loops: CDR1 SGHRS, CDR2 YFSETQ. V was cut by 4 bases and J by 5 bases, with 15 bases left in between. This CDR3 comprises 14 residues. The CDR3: CASSVDKEGETQYF. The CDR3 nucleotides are TGCGCCAGCAGCGTTGACAAGGAGGGGGAGACCCAGTACTTC.

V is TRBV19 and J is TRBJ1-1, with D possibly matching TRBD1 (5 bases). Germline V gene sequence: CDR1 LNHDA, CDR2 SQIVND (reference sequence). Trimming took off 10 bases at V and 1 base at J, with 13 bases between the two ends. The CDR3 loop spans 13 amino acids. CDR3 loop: CATNSGPNTEAFF. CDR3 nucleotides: TGTGCCACGAATTCAGGGCCGAACACTGAAGCTTTCTTT.

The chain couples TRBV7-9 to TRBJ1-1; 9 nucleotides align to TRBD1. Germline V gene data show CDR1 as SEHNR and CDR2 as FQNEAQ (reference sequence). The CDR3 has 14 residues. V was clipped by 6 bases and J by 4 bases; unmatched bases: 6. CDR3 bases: TGTGCCAGCAGGTCCGGGACAGGGTTCACTGAAGCTTTCTTT. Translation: CASRSGTGFTEAFF.

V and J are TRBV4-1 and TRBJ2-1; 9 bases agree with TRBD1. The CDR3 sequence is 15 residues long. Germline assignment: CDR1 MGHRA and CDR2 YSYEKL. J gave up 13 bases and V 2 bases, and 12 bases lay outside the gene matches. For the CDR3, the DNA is TGCGCCAGCAGCCAAAGAAACCGACAGGGGGGGACCCAGTTCTTC. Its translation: CASSQRNRQGGTQFF.

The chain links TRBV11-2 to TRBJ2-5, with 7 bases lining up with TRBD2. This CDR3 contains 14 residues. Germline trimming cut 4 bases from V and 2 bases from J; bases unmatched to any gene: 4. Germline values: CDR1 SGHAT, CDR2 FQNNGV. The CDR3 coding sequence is TGTGCCAGCAGCTCCTCTAGCGGACAAGAGACCCAGTACTTC. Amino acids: CASSSSSGQETQYF.